This T cell receptor (beta chain) came from a study of blood T cells in healthy people across ages. Overall study results and limits: As age increased, TCR beta diversity per million T cells fell in a roughly linear fashion.

Donors were systemically healthy Caucasian individuals from Russia aged about 6 to 95 years. The authors drew 8 to 10 milliliters of peripheral blood from each donor. This CDR3 region has 14 residues. Trimming stripped 8 bases from V and 2 bases from J, with 16 bases between. Germline V lookup: CDR1 MNHEY, CDR2 SVGAGI. Concerning this clonotype itself: Its antigen is as yet unknown.

A J-beta primer mix and a sample-barcoded 5' primer were used in a second PCR of about 6 to 12 cycles. A template-switch adaptor containing 12 random nucleotides labeled each cDNA molecule. Using its own MiXCR run on the 5' RACE reads, TCRdb lists one record per CDR3 protein. The table has around 1.1 million distinct CDR3 sequences, roughly two fifths seen once. The TCR sequence derives from a man younger than 30 in good health. The sample comprised blood. The chain carries TRBV6-5 and TRBJ2-7, with D possibly TRBD2 on 6 matching bases. The CDR3 loop reads CASRLSSSAYEQYF. Here the CDR3 DNA reads TGTGCCAGCCGACTATCCTCTAGCGCCTACGAGCAGTACTTC.